This T cell receptor (beta chain) is from a study of CD8+ T cells in alopecia areata. CDR1 and CDR2 from the germline V gene are MNHEY and SMNVEV (reference sequence). Trimming removed 6 bases at V and 3 bases at J, with 11 bases between. The CDR3 is 13 residues long. Treatment here: oral pan-JAK inhibitor, 5-10 mg twice daily. Isolated RNA was reverse transcribed into cDNA used as the sequencing template. Sequencing used immunoSEQ multiplex PCR; TCRdb keeps in-frame clones, though not all of them. Among about 200,000 clones, roughly 64% were seen once, and the ten largest hold 5.5% to 6%. The receptor's source is a human donor with alopecia areata. Sequenced material: CD4+ T cells sorted from blood, taken at week 24, from a patient treated with tofacitinib. This chain connects TRBV27 to TRBJ1-2, with TRBD1 as a possible D gene (6 bases). Here the CDR3 DNA reads TGTGCCAGCAGCCGGACAGCTCACTATGGCTACACCTTC. This encodes CASSRTAHYGYTF.